This T cell receptor beta chain appears in the sequencing data of a study of T-cell reconstitution after alpha-beta-depleted transplantation in children. Preparation of the TCRbeta library involved a method that used unique molecular identifiers. TCRdb used MiXCR to reprocess the PCR reads, holding one entry per CDR3 protein. The table lists 70,000 to 95,000 distinct CDR3 sequences, more than 10% of them singletons. This clonotype has at least ten counts. J lost 6 bases, V lost 0 bases, and 6 bases had no gene match. The germline V gene encodes CDR1 SGHDT and CDR2 YYEEEE. The CDR3 contains 14 residues.

The receptor's source is a human donor who donated a stem cell graft to a child with inherited bone marrow failure. The sequences come from PBMCs from the stem cell graft donor, collected from the stem cell graft. The J gene is TRBJ2-7, the V gene TRBV5-6; 7 bases match TRBD1. The CDR3 here is CASSLVNRGGEQYF. The CDR3 bases are TGTGCCAGCAGCTTGGTGAACAGGGGTGGCGAGCAGTACTTC.